These T cell receptor beta chains were read from a single sample in a study of metastatic and nonmetastatic thyroid tumors. Via MiXCR, TCRdb re-called the PCR reads. The repertoire holds about 21,000 clones, more than 25% seen once, with approximately 20% in the top ten. Source material: blood. The receptors here all came from a female donor with papillary thyroid cancer or a benign thyroid nodule (not recorded which). Some clones in this sample may be carry-over from other donors' samples. CDR3s include the opening cysteine and the closing phenylalanine or tryptophan. A D gene is named only where the DNA matches it firmly. For some rows the clone size is stated as once, few or many, or as a class when expanded; others skip it.

clone size | J gene | V gene | D gene | CDR3 protein | CDR3 DNA
NA | TRBJ2-7 | TRBV6-2/TRBV6-3 | NA | CASRALQGGSYEQYF | TGTGCCAGCAGGGCACTACAGGGTGGCTCCTACGAGCAGTACTTC
NA | TRBJ1-5 | TRBV6-2/TRBV6-3 | TRBD1 | CASSYSAQGNNQPQHF | TGTGCCAGCAGTTACTCCGCACAGGGGAACAACCAGCCCCAGCATTTT
NA | TRBJ2-1 | TRBV27 | NA | CASSFADTGRNEQFF | TGTGCCAGCAGTTTCGCGGATACCGGACGGAATGAGCAGTTCTTC
NA | TRBJ2-1 | TRBV11-2 | NA | CASSFRQSSYNEQFF | TGTGCCAGCAGCTTCCGACAGAGCTCCTACAATGAGCAGTTCTTC
few | TRBJ2-7 | TRBV12-3/TRBV12-4 | NA | CASSPFGYEQYF | TGTGCCAGCAGCCCCTTTGGATACGAGCAGTACTTC
many | TRBJ2-1 | TRBV7-9 | NA | CASSLDYLSDRGREQFF | TGCGCCAGCAGCTTAGACTATTTGAGTGATAGGGGCCGAGAGCAGTTCTTC
NA | TRBJ1-4 | TRBV15 | NA | CATSARGGVTGGRMFF | TGTGCCACCAGCGCCCGCGGGGGGGTCACCGGGGGTAGGATGTTTTTT
medium-sized | TRBJ2-3 | TRBV7-2 | TRBD2 | CASSLVGRGGVDTQYF | TGTGCCAGCAGCTTAGTGGGGCGGGGGGGCGTAGATACGCAGTATTTT
many | TRBJ2-7 | TRBV27 | TRBD2 | CASSLTWTSFEQYF | TGTGCCAGCAGTTTGACCTGGACTAGCTTCGAGCAGTACTTC
medium-sized | TRBJ1-2 | TRBV19 | NA | CASSIPGPYGYTF | TGTGCCAGTAGTATACCCGGACCATATGGCTACACCTTC
NA | TRBJ2-7 | TRBV28 | TRBD2 | CASSLWTSGSYEQYF | TGTGCCAGCAGTTTATGGACTAGCGGCTCCTACGAGCAGTACTTC
many | TRBJ2-3 | TRBV2 | NA | CASSSRGGTQYF | TGTGCCAGCAGTTCCAGGGGAGGTACGCAGTATTTT
many | TRBJ1-4 | TRBV5-4 | NA | CASSLKNVGGGKLFF | TGTGCCAGCAGCTTGAAAAACGTAGGTGGCGGAAAACTGTTTTTT
NA | TRBJ2-3 | TRBV7-9 | NA | CASSLDSGDTRYF | TGTGCCAGCAGCTTAGATTCGGGGGATACGCGGTATTTT
medium-sized | TRBJ2-3 | TRBV20-1 | NA | CSVADFLTYTQYF | TGCAGTGTTGCGGACTTTCTGACTTATACGCAGTATTTT
many | TRBJ2-7 | TRBV5-4 | NA | CASSLRDEQYF | TGTGCCAGCAGCTTGCGGGACGAGCAGTACTTC
few | TRBJ1-1 | TRBV7-2 | NA | CASSLGVALNTEAFF | TGTGCCAGCAGCCTGGGGGTAGCTTTGAACACTGAAGCTTTCTTT
few | TRBJ1-5 | TRBV20-1 | TRBD1 | CSATPGGRGNQPQHF | TGCAGTGCTACCCCAGGGGGCAGGGGCAATCAGCCCCAGCATTTT
few | TRBJ2-3 | TRBV6-5 | NA | CASSSPSLSTDTQYF | TGTGCCAGCAGTTCCCCCTCCCTCAGCACAGATACGCAGTATTTT
many | TRBJ2-5 | TRBV14 | TRBD2 | CASSHPAGAGKTQYF | TGTGCCAGCAGCCACCCAGCGGGAGCGGGGAAGACCCAGTACTTC
medium-sized | TRBJ1-1 | TRBV7-8 | NA | CASSLLGWNTEAFF | TGTGCCAGCAGCTTATTGGGGTGGAACACTGAAGCTTTCTTT
few | TRBJ2-1 | TRBV10-3 | TRBD2 | CAISEGPAGGSNEQFF | TGTGCCATCAGTGAGGGTCCAGCGGGAGGGAGCAATGAGCAGTTCTTC
NA | TRBJ1-2 | TRBV6-1 | NA | CASSHEYRAARGYTF | TGTGCCAGCAGCCACGAATATAGGGCAGCAAGGGGCTACACCTTC
NA | TRBJ2-1 | TRBV7-9 | NA | CASSLGGTLREQFF | TGTGCCAGCAGCTTAGGAGGGACTCTCAGAGAGCAGTTCTTC
NA | TRBJ1-1 | TRBV6-1 | NA | CASSPLAATEAFF | TGTGCCAGCAGTCCCTTGGCGGCCACTGAAGCTTTCTTT
many | TRBJ2-1 | TRBV4-3 | NA | CASSQGRTGDEQFF | TGCGCCAGCAGCCAGGGACGAACTGGGGATGAGCAGTTCTTC
NA | TRBJ2-3 | TRBV24-1 | TRBD2 | CATNLAGAGDTQYF | TGTGCCACCAACCTAGCGGGAGCGGGAGATACGCAGTATTTT
many | TRBJ2-1 | TRBV7-9 | TRBD2 | CASSSPSGTSGGYNEQFF | TGTGCCAGCAGCTCTCCTTCCGGGACTAGCGGTGGGTACAATGAGCAGTTCTTC
many | TRBJ2-7 | TRBV10-3 | NA | CAISGRTYEQYF | TGTGCCATCAGCGGACGGACCTACGAGCAGTACTTC
many | TRBJ2-5 | TRBV9 | NA | CASSVGLGQETQYF | TGTGCCAGCAGCGTAGGGCTAGGCCAAGAGACCCAGTACTTC
medium-sized | TRBJ2-7 | TRBV7-2 | TRBD1 | CASKSGTGTFSEQYF | TGTGCCAGCAAGTCCGGGACAGGGACTTTCTCCGAGCAGTACTTC
NA | TRBJ1-3 | TRBV18 | NA | CASSQLPTRTDSGNTIYF | TGTGCCAGCTCACAGCTCCCTACTCGGACAGACTCTGGAAACACCATATATTTT